Below, one T cell receptor beta chain is given with its context. The antigen is unknown. The data belong to a study of OX40 agonist ivuxolimab in advanced cancers. Across the whole study: Patients assigned to dose escalation were diagnosed with hepatocellular carcinoma, melanoma, renal cell or head and neck cancer. About 40% of patients had received prior checkpoint inhibitor therapy.

The germline V gene has CDR1 SGHRS and CDR2 YFSETQ. CDR3 length equals 13 residues. Trimming stripped 0 bases from V and 6 bases from J, with 7 bases between. Only in-frame clones appear in the TCRdb table, and some are missing; sequencing was by immunoSEQ multiplex PCR. The table lists around 140,000 clones, approximately 90% of them singletons. General study results and limits: On average, CD8+ T cells showed a greater number of expanded clones than CD4+. Some patients without response likewise showed low normalized clonal expansion.

The chain employs TRBV5-1 and TRBJ1-5; D ambiguous. The sequencing here drew on CD4+ or CD8+ T cells sorted from blood, taken in a trial of the OX40 agonist ivuxolimab. The clonotype was recovered from an adult with an advanced solid tumor such as melanoma, head and neck, liver or kidney cancer. The CDR3, as DNA: TGCGCCAGCAGCTTGGGGGAAGGTCAGCCCCAGCATTTT. Amino acids: CASSLGEGQPQHF.